This entry features one T cell receptor beta chain sequence. The antigen is unknown. This sample was included in a study of T cell responses to AZD1222 COVID-19 vaccine. General study findings and limits: Donor demographics were predominantly white British with a female majority; clonal diversity may be underestimated. Vaccine-associated CD4 TCRs spanned spike, dominant at 160-218 and 743-854.

Data came from immunoSEQ multiplex PCR; TCRdb stores just in-frame clones and leaves some out. The data contain 110,000 to 150,000 clones, about 89% of them singletons. Trimming at V came to 0 bases and at J to 5 bases, leaving 6 bases not matched to a gene. The CDR3 runs to 17 residues. Germline CDR1 reads MNHNS; CDR2 reads SASEGT. The TCR comes from an adult in good health. The chain employs TRBV6-1 and TRBJ2-2, with 10 bases aligning to TRBD2. The sequenced sample was peripheral blood, obtained on day 0 of AZD1222 vaccination. In DNA, the CDR3 is TGTGCCAGCAGTGAAGCGAGGGGACTAGCGACTACCGGGGAGCTGTTTTTT. Its protein product is CASSEARGLATTGELFF.